This T cell receptor (beta chain) was captured by sequencing in a study of T cell repertoires in cytomegalovirus infection. Study details: An indication of both CMV infection and matching HLA type came from public TCR beta signatures. Study outcomes and limitations: CMV-specific TCR beta clonotypes restricted by HLA-C dominated the ex vivo response.

Remarks on this clonotype: The antigen is undetermined.

The CDR3 loop spans 18 amino acids. V was pared by 7 bases and J by 0 bases, with 19 bases between. TCRdb redid the calling of the reads with MiXCR, one entry per CDR3 protein. The table includes some 180,000 distinct CDR3 sequences, roughly 15% detected once. The chain couples TRBV12-3 or TRBV12-4 to TRBJ1-6; no clear D gene. Sample: CD8+ T cells from PBMCs. The clonotype originates from a human donor in good health (CMV status not recorded). Some clones in this sample may be carry-over from other donors' samples. The CDR3 is CASTHGVGSVSYNSPLHF. CDR3 DNA sequence: TGTGCCAGCACCCACGGGGTGGGGTCCGTCTCCTATAATTCACCCCTCCACTTT.